The clone carrying this T cell receptor beta chain appeared once. This sample stems from a study of blood T cell repertoires in COVID-19. Overall study context: Acute and convalescent COVID-19 samples came from the United States, Italy and Spain.

Authors' data handling: From reference gene primer amplification, estimates of nucleated cell counts were derived. Libraries were prepared by immunoSEQ multiplex PCR; TCRdb keeps only in-frame clonotypes and omits some of them. Clone size and V and J calls were adopted from that table, with D and trimming inferred from the DNA. The sample yields 300,000 to 400,000 clones, 70% to 90% seen once. The sequence came from a human donor in a cohort sampled during active COVID-19. Sequencing was carried out using peripheral blood.

This CDR3 reads CAWNNGGSIGELFF. CDR3 bases: TGTGCCTGGAATAACGGTGGTTCCATCGGGGAGCTGTTTTTT. The chain joins TRBV30 to TRBJ2-2; D call uncertain. Looked up from germline, CDR1 is GTSNPN and CDR2 is SVGIG (reference sequence). This CDR3 has 14 amino acids. The V end lost 4 bases, the J end lost 7 bases, and 16 bases lay between the germline ends.